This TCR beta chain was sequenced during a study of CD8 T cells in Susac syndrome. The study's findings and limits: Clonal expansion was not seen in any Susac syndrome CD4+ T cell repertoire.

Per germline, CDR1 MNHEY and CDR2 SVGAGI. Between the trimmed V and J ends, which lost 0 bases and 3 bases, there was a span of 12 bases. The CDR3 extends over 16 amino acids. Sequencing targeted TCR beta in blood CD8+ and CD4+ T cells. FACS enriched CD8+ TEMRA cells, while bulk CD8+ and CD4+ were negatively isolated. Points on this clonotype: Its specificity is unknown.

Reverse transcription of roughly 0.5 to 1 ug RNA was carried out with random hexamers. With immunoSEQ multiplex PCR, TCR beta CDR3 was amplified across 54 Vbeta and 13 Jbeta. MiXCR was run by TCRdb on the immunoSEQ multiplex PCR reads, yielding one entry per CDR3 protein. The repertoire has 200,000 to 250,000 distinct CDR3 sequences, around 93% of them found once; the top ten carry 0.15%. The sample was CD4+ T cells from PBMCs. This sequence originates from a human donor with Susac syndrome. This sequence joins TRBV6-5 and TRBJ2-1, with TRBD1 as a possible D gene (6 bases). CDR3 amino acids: CASSYSQGSLYNEQFF. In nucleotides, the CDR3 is TGTGCCAGCAGTTACTCTCAGGGGTCCCTCTACAATGAGCAGTTCTTC.